The clone carrying this T cell receptor beta chain was detected once. Its antigen is still unknown. The sample comes from a study of shared clonotypes between healthy human individuals. Methods used by the authors: Junction-only sequences without quality scores came from ImmunoSEQ, so filtering differed. Sequenced by immunoSEQ multiplex PCR; TCRdb stores in-frame clones only, minus some. D and trimming come from the DNA, and the V and J calls and clone size come from that table. The table has about 2.3 million clones, 85% to 95% seen once. The CDR3 spans 15 residues. CDR1 and CDR2 (germline): MDHEN, SYDVKM. The V and J ends lost 3 bases and 4 bases respectively, with 14 bases between them. Splitting of CD4+ cells produced CD45RA+ naive and CD45RA-negative memory subsets. Whole-study findings and limits: Donor clonotype sharing was expected to depend on sequencing depth. Sampling covered blood only; tissue repertoires likely differ.

This sequence was found in a man younger than 30 in good health. Some clones in this sample may be carry-over from other donors' samples. The V gene is TRBV28, the J gene TRBJ2-3; D unresolved. Sequencing used naive CD4+ T cells from PBMCs. Documented subset: CD45RA+ positively selected. CDR3 residues: CASSFRILGADTQYF. CDR3 nucleotides: TGTGCCAGCAGTTTTCGAATCCTTGGGGCAGATACGCAGTATTTT. Complete variable domain (other parts from reference TRBV28 and TRBJ2-3): DVKVTQSSRYLVKRTGEKVFLECVQDMDHENMFWYRQDPGLGLRLIYFSYDVKMKEKGDIPEGYSVSREKKERFSLILESASTNQTSMYLCASSFRILGADTQYFGPGTRLTVL.